This entry lists 8 T cell receptor beta chains sequenced from one sample in a study of CXCR3-negative and CXCR3-positive naive CD8 T cells. General study results and limits: More hydrophobic TRB CDR3s were found in CXCR3-positive naive cells than in CXCR3-negative naive cells.

These receptors have no known antigen. Libraries were UMI-labeled 5' RACE TRB cDNA. TCRdb re-called the 5' RACE reads; every CDR3 protein appears as one record, without DNA. This table holds roughly 130,000 distinct CDR3 sequences. Source material: naive CXCR3+ CD8+ T cells from blood. Subset meaning: CD45RO-CCR7+CD27+CD95- naive CD8+ T cells expressing CXCR3 (TNR3+). These receptors were taken from a human donor in good health. Some clones in this sample may be carry-over from other donors' samples.

CDR3 protein: CASSYDPLAGAGDTQYF. This chain joins TRBV7-9 and TRBJ2-3; without DNA, the TCRdb call of TRBD2 cannot be checked. This CDR3 contains 17 residues. The germline CDR1 and CDR2 sequences are SEHNR and FQNEAQ (reference sequence). The variable domain in full, with the rest retrieved from reference TRBV7-9 and TRBJ2-3, is DTGVSQNPRHKITKRGQNVTFRCDPISEHNRLYWYRQTLGQGPEFLTYFQNEAQLEKSRLLSDRFSAERPKGSFSTLEIQRTEQGDSAMYLCASSYDPLAGAGDTQYFGPGTRLTVL.

The chain employs TRBV10-3 and TRBJ2-7. This CDR3 is built from 13 residues. Germline V gives CDR1 ENHRY, CDR2 SYGVKD. The CDR3 sequence is CAIKAPDSYEQYF.

The chain recombines TRBV1 with TRBJ1-2. TRBV1 has pseudogene status. The CDR3 is made up of 13 amino acids. CDR3 loop: CTSSQTDNYGYTF.

The V gene is TRBV11-2, the J gene TRBJ2-7; the D call from TCRdb, TRBD2, cannot be confirmed without DNA. The CDR3 spans 15 residues. Per the germline V gene, CDR1 is SGHAT and CDR2 is FQNNGV. The CDR3 here is CASSLSALAGYEQYF.

The rearrangement links TRBV5-1 to TRBJ1-1; absent DNA, TCRdb's TRBD1 call cannot be checked. In germline, CDR1 is SGHRS, CDR2 YFSETQ. The CDR3 has 15 amino acids. The CDR3 is CASSLTARGHTEAFF.

J is TRBJ1-1 and V is TRBV4-2. Germline V gene lookup returns CDR1 LGHNA and CDR2 YNFKEQ. This CDR3 is built from 14 residues. The CDR3 sequence is CASSQVGNELEAFF.

V usage is TRBV15 and J usage is TRBJ2-1. Germline CDR1 LNHNV, CDR2 YYDKDF (reference sequence). The length of the CDR3 is 15 residues. The CDR3 reads CATSRDTSSYNEQFF.

The chain employs TRBV5-1 and TRBJ2-2; TCRdb proposes TRBD2, but this gene call is untestable without DNA. Germline V gene lookup returns CDR1 SGHRS and CDR2 YFSETQ. The CDR3 length is 15 residues. This chain's CDR3 is CASRGAGESTGELFF.